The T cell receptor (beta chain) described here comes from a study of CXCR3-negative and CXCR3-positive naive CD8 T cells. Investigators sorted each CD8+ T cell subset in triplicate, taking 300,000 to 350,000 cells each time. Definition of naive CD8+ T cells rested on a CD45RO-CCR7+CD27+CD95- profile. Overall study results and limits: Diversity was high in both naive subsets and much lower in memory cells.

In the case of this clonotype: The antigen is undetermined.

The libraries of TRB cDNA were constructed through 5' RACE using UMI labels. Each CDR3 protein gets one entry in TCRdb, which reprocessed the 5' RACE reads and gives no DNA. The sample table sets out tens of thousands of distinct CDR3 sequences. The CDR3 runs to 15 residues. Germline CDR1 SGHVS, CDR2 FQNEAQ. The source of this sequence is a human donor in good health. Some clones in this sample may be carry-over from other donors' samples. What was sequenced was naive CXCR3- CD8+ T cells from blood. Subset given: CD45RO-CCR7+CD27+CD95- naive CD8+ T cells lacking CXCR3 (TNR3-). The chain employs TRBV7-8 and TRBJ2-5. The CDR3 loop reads CASSLPRGIPETQYF.